This TCR beta chain appears in the sequencing data of a study of T cell repertoires in cytomegalovirus infection. Study summary: Use of recently identified HLA-C-restricted and well-studied HLA-B-restricted CMV epitopes was part of the study. Public TCR beta signatures marked donors with CMV infection and the matching HLA.

General study points: The cumulative frequency of public TCR beta families distinguished individuals who carried CMV together with the relevant HLA. Within the response measured ex vivo, HLA-C-restricted CMV-specific TCR beta clonotypes were dominant.

This clonotype was seen a few times. Its antigen is currently unknown. A single record per CDR3 protein comes from TCRdb applying MiXCR to the reads. Here the sample spans roughly 120,000 distinct CDR3 sequences, 29% being singletons. Here the sequenced sample was CD8+ T cells from cultured PBMCs, taken from culture after CMV antigen stimulation. This TCR derives from a human donor in good health (CMV status not recorded). Some clones in this sample may be carry-over from other donors' samples.

This CDR3 is CAVQGQDNRGYTF. CDR3 sequence (DNA): TGTGCCGTCCAAGGACAGGACAATCGGGGCTACACCTTC. The rearrangement links TRBV10-3 to TRBJ1-2; 7 nucleotides line up with TRBD1. The CDR3 runs to 13 residues. Germline V CDR1 and CDR2: ENHRY, SYGVKD. The V and J ends lost 11 bases and 8 bases, in that order; junction bases with no gene match: 14.